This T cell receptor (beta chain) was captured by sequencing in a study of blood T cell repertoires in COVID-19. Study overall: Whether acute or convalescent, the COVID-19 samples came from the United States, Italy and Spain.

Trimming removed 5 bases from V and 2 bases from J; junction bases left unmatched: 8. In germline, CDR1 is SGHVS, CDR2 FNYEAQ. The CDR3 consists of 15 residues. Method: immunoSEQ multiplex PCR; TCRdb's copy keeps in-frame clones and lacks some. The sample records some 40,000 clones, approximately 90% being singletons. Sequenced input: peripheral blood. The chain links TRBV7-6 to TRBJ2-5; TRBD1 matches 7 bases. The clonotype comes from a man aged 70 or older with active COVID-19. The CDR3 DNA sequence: TGTGCCAGCAGCGCAATACCGGGACAGCAAGAGACCCAGTACTTC. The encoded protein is CASSAIPGQQETQYF.